This entry lists 10 T cell receptor beta chains sequenced from one sample in a study of early T cells in non-severe SARS-CoV-2 infection. One entry per CDR3 protein, called by TCRdb with MiXCR from the 5' RACE reads. The sample gives 55,000 to 65,000 distinct CDR3 sequences, under 10% of which show up once; around 8.6% is in the top ten. Sequenced: whole blood. All receptors come from an adult who was a healthcare worker with PCR-confirmed SARS-CoV-2 infection or an uninfected control (not recorded which).

Ten or more counts support this clonotype. The CDR3 DNA is TGTGCCAGCAGTTTATCGGGGGGAGTAGTGGCCGGGGAGCTGTTTTTT. Translating gives CASSLSGGVVAGELFF. The chain is built from TRBV27 and TRBJ2-2; tentatively, D is TRBD2 (6 bases). CDR1 and CDR2 from the germline V gene are MNHEY and SMNVEV (reference sequence). V was clipped by 0 bases and J by 6 bases, with 14 bases between them. The CDR3 is made up of 16 amino acids.

This clonotype was seen ten or more times. The V call is TRBV29-1, the J call TRBJ2-7; D perhaps matches TRBD1 (5 bases). CDR3 length: 12 amino acids. Germline V gives CDR1 SQVTM, CDR2 ANQGSEA. V was shortened by 3 bases and J by 2 bases, with 8 bases between the two germline ends. This CDR3 is CSVETAAYEQYF. The CDR3 DNA sequence: TGCAGCGTTGAGACAGCTGCCTACGAGCAGTACTTC.

This clonotype was found many times. V usage is TRBV5-1 and J usage is TRBJ1-1, with D unclear. CDR3 length equals 13 residues. Trimming pared 2 bases from V and 1 base from J, leaving 6 bases between. Germline V gene lookup returns CDR1 SGHRS and CDR2 YFSETQ. CDR3 protein: CASSFGQNTEAFF. In DNA, the CDR3 is TGCGCCAGCAGCTTTGGCCAGAACACTGAAGCTTTCTTT. The full variable domain, with the rest looked up from reference TRBV5-1 and TRBJ1-1, is KAGVTQTPRYLIKTRGQQVTLSCSPISGHRSVSWYQQTPGQGLQFLFEYFSETQRNKGNFPGRFSGRQFSNSRSEMNVSTLELGDSALYLCASSFGQNTEAFFGQGTRLTVV.

This chain connects TRBV20-1 to TRBJ2-7, with D perhaps TRBD2 (5 bases). Germline values: CDR1 DFQATT, CDR2 SNEGSKA (reference sequence). CDR3 length: 12 residues. V lost 5 bases, J lost 2 bases, and 10 bases lay in between. The CDR3 DNA follows: TGCAGTGCTCGGACTCTTACCTACGAGCAGTACTTC. Amino acids: CSARTLTYEQYF.

This chain connects TRBV11-2 to TRBJ2-2, with unresolved D. Germline V gene sequence: CDR1 SGHAT, CDR2 FQNNGV. The CDR3 is 17 residues long. The V and J ends lost 6 bases and 0 bases respectively, with 17 bases between them. CDR3 nucleotides: TGTGCCAGCAGACCCATTCGACTCATCGCGAACACCGGGGAGCTGTTTTTT. Amino acid sequence: CASRPIRLIANTGELFF. Together with reference TRBV11-2 and TRBJ2-2, the CDR3 gives the full variable domain: EAGVAQSPRYKIIEKRQSVAFWCNPISGHATLYWYQQILGQGPKLLIQFQNNGVVDDSQLPKDRFSAERLKGVDSTLKIQPAKLEDSAVYLCASRPIRLIANTGELFFGEGSRLTVL.

As concerns this clonotype: A much larger clone sits a single nucleotide away, making a read error possible. This chain uses TRBV29-1 with TRBJ1-1; D call uncertain. This CDR3 contains 11 residues. Trimming removed 7 bases at V and 5 bases at J, with 11 bases between. Germline CDR1 SQVTM, CDR2 ANQGSEA. CDR3 sequence reads: CSDLRITEAFF. The CDR3 nucleotides are TGCAGCGACCTCAGGATAACTGAAGCTTTCTTT.

This clonotype was detected many times. This sequence joins TRBV6-2 or TRBV6-3 and TRBJ1-1; TRBD1 matches at 7 bases. The junction had 7 bases not matched to a gene; V was cut back by 8 bases and J by 1 base. The germline CDR1 and CDR2 sequences are MNHEY and SVGEGT. The CDR3 spans 14 residues. The DNA of the CDR3 is TGTGCCAGCTCACTAGGGGACAGGAACACTGAAGCTTTCTTT. Translating it yields CASSLGDRNTEAFF.

This clonotype was observed at least ten times. V is TRBV10-2 and J is TRBJ1-5; TRBD1 aligns across 7 bases. Germline V gives CDR1 WSHSY, CDR2 SAAADI. The CDR3 runs to 15 residues. V lost 0 bases to trimming and J lost 4 bases; unmatched junction nucleotides: 3. The CDR3 loop is CASSESTGLNQPQHF. CDR3 nucleotides: TGCGCCAGCAGTGAGTCGACAGGGCTAAATCAGCCCCAGCATTTT.

This clonotype was counted ten times or more. The chain combines TRBV6-6 with TRBJ1-3; TRBD1 might be the D (5 bases). Per the germline V gene, CDR1 is MNHNY and CDR2 is SVGAGI (reference sequence). V lost 3 bases and J lost 7, with 19 bases in between. This CDR3 is 16 amino acids long. CDR3 in amino acids: CASSYPGLTAGNTIYF. Here the CDR3 DNA reads TGTGCCAGCAGTTATCCGGGACTAACAGCGGGGAACACCATATATTTT.

Many counts were recorded for this clonotype. The chain combines TRBV14 with TRBJ2-6; 10 bases are a match to TRBD1. With V trimmed by 3 bases and J by 0 bases, 2 bases remained unmatched. CDR1 and CDR2 (germline): SGHDN, FVKESK. The CDR3 spans 17 residues. CDR3 sequence (DNA): TGTGCCAGCAGCCAGGGACAGGGGCCCTCTGGGGCCAACGTCCTGACTTTC. It translates to CASSQGQGPSGANVLTF.